This is a list of T cell receptor beta chains from one sample in a study of OX40 agonist ivuxolimab in advanced cancers. Using immunoSEQ multiplex PCR, the repertoire was profiled, and TCRdb retains in-frame clones only, with some absent. The data show 40,000 or so clones, around 82% seen once. The material was CD4+ or CD8+ T cells sorted from blood, obtained in a trial of the OX40 agonist ivuxolimab. The receptor source for this set is an adult with an advanced solid tumor such as melanoma, head and neck, liver or kidney cancer. Each CDR3 is given with its conserved first and last residue. A D gene is named only where the DNA matches it firmly. The listing skips clone size in some rows; elsewhere it reads once, few, many or a size class.

V: TRBV5-1; size: NA; J: TRBJ2-5; D: NA; CDR3: CASSSLNSGRRYQETQYF; DNA: TGCGCCAGCAGCTCCCTAAATAGTGGCCGACGATACCAAGAGACCCAGTACTTC
V: TRBV5-1; size: NA; J: TRBJ1-3; D: TRBD1; CDR3: CASSFVWGGGNPGNTIYF; DNA: TGCGCCAGCAGCTTCGTTTGGGGAGGGGGCAACCCTGGAAACACCATATATTTT
V: TRBV11-2; size: once; J: TRBJ2-1; D: TRBD2; CDR3: CASSLAAGGYNEQFF; DNA: TGTGCCAGCAGCTTAGCAGCGGGAGGGTACAATGAGCAGTTCTTC
V: TRBV18; size: few; J: TRBJ2-5; D: NA; CDR3: CASSPLGETQYF; DNA: TGTGCCAGCTCACCCTTAGGAGAGACCCAGTACTTC
V: TRBV18; size: NA; J: TRBJ2-2; D: NA; CDR3: CATVLDTHNTGELFF; DNA: TGTGCCACCGTGCTAGACACACACAACACCGGGGAGCTGTTTTTT
V: TRBV19; size: NA; J: TRBJ1-2; D: NA; CDR3: CASSPQEGVGYGYTF; DNA: TGTGCCAGTAGTCCCCAGGAGGGCGTCGGCTATGGCTACACCTTC
V: TRBV11-3; size: few; J: TRBJ2-7; D: NA; CDR3: CASSLGVNNEQYF; DNA: TGTGCCAGCAGCTTAGGGGTAAACAACGAGCAGTACTTC
V: TRBV7-2; size: few; J: TRBJ2-5; D: NA; CDR3: CASRDQSGLQETQYF; DNA: TGTGCCAGCAGGGATCAATCAGGGCTCCAAGAGACCCAGTACTTC
V: TRBV2; size: few; J: TRBJ2-7; D: TRBD1; CDR3: CASSEADGQGYEQYF; DNA: TGTGCCAGCAGTGAAGCGGACGGACAGGGATACGAGCAGTACTTC
V: TRBV5-6; size: NA; J: TRBJ2-7; D: TRBD2; CDR3: CASSLLAGEAWEQYF; DNA: TGTGCCAGCAGTTTACTAGCGGGAGAGGCTTGGGAGCAGTACTTC
V: TRBV5-5; size: once; J: TRBJ1-1; D: NA; CDR3: CASSQSDGYTEAFF; DNA: TGTGCCAGCAGCCAAAGTGACGGCTACACTGAAGCTTTCTTT
V: TRBV23-1; size: few; J: TRBJ2-5; D: TRBD1; CDR3: CASSSGTGEETQYF; DNA: TGCGCCAGCAGTTCCGGGACAGGGGAAGAGACCCAGTACTTC
V: TRBV9; size: NA; J: TRBJ1-5; D: NA; CDR3: CASSVLVVPNQPQHF; DNA: TGTGCCAGCAGCGTATTAGTGGTCCCTAATCAGCCCCAGCATTTT
V: TRBV5-1; size: NA; J: TRBJ2-7; D: NA; CDR3: CASSLRLATAINSYEQYF; DNA: TGCGCCAGCAGCTTACGCCTAGCGACCGCAATCAACTCCTACGAGCAGTACTTC
V: TRBV30; size: few; J: TRBJ1-1; D: NA; CDR3: CAWSGQGMAFF; DNA: TGTGCCTGGAGTGGGCAGGGTATGGCTTTCTTT
V: TRBV5-1; size: NA; J: TRBJ1-2; D: TRBD1; CDR3: CASSRGTGGDGYTF; DNA: TGCGCCAGCAGCCGTGGGACAGGGGGCGACGGCTACACCTTC
V: TRBV5-6; size: NA; J: TRBJ2-3; D: NA; CDR3: CASSSQKGSDTQYF; DNA: TGTGCCAGCAGCTCTCAAAAGGGTTCGGATACGCAGTATTTT
V: TRBV11-2; size: NA; J: TRBJ2-5; D: TRBD2; CDR3: CASSSRLAGAPYQETQYF; DNA: TGTGCCAGCAGCTCACGACTAGCGGGAGCCCCTTACCAAGAGACCCAGTACTTC
V: TRBV25-1; size: NA; J: TRBJ2-3; D: TRBD2; CDR3: CASRRGGTDTQYF; DNA: TGTGCCAGCAGACGGGGGGGCACAGATACGCAGTATTTT
V: TRBV10-3; size: NA; J: TRBJ2-7; D: TRBD2; CDR3: CAISPGLAGSSYEQYF; DNA: TGTGCCATCAGTCCCGGACTAGCGGGAAGCTCCTACGAGCAGTACTTC